This TCR beta chain was sequenced during a study of blood T cell repertoires in COVID-19. Study at large: Material from acute and convalescent COVID-19 was sourced from the United States, Italy and Spain. PBMCs, B-cell-depleted T cells, or T cells provided the cDNA or gDNA that made up the material.

The CDR3 consists of 13 residues. Trimming cost V 5 bases and J 8 bases, with 14 bases left between them. The V gene's germline CDR1 is KGHDR and CDR2 SFDVKD. Authors' analysis steps: From reference gene primer amplification, estimates of nucleated cell counts were derived. The method was immunoSEQ multiplex PCR; TCRdb's version includes in-frame clones alone and lacks a portion of them. That table supplies the V and J calls and clone size; D and trimming were determined from the DNA. Found here are around 60,000 clones, around 83% of them singletons; the top ten hold 3.5%. The sequencing sample was made of peripheral blood. The TCR sequence derives from an elderly woman with acute or convalescent COVID-19. The chain joins TRBV24-1 to TRBJ1-2, with D maybe TRBD1 (6 bases). The CDR3 loop is CATSADSRGGYTF. The CDR3 coding sequence is TGTGCCACCAGTGCGGACAGCCGGGGCGGCTACACCTTC.